This TCR beta chain appears in the sequencing data of a study of T cell responses to AZD1222 COVID-19 vaccine. Germline-derived CDR1 and CDR2 are LGHNT and FRNRAP. Trimming left V 6 bases short and J 1 base short, with 6 bases between. This CDR3 contains 13 residues. TCRdb's copy holds only in-frame clones and misses some; the assay was immunoSEQ multiplex PCR. Here the sample spans around 190,000 clones, around 92% being singletons. The rearrangement joins TRBV12-5 to TRBJ2-2; D is ambiguous. The sample consisted of peripheral blood, taken on day 0 of AZD1222 vaccination. The receptor's source is an adult in good health. The CDR3 coding sequence is TGTGCTAGTGGGGTCCAGAACACCGGGGAGCTGTTTTTT. It yields the protein CASGVQNTGELFF.